The clone carrying this T cell receptor (beta chain) was seen many times. Its specificity is unknown. The V gene end was trimmed by 11 bases and the J gene end by 2 bases; junction bases not matched to a gene: 6. Per germline, CDR1 MNHEY and CDR2 SVGAGI. The CDR3 contains 13 residues. This specimen comes from a study of T cells after yellow fever vaccination. Points from the study as a whole: The secondary response was weaker, and its peak arrived faster, on day 5 versus 15. Within FACS-sorted repertoires, abundant clonotypes contaminating from the bulk population could be present.

TCR cDNA was made by 5'RACE template switching, adding a universal primer site and UMIs. TCRdb fed the 5' RACE reads into MiXCR, producing one record per CDR3 protein. The data hold 240,000 or so distinct CDR3 sequences, with less than 9% observed a single time. Sequencing used CD4+ T cells sorted from PBMCs, obtained 15 days after the yellow fever booster vaccination. V gene TRBV6-5 combines with J gene TRBJ2-7, with 10 bases aligning to TRBD1. The clonotype comes from a young man who received the YFV17D yellow fever vaccine. The CDR3 loop reads CARSGTGAYEQYF. In DNA, the CDR3 is TGTGCCCGCTCGGGGACAGGGGCCTACGAGCAGTACTTC.